These 14 T cell receptor beta chains came from one sample sequenced in a study of T cells in Graves' hyperthyroidism and ophthalmopathy. What was amplified from RNA transcripts were TCR beta CDR3 regions. TCR CDR3 underwent first-round RT-PCR with the HTBI primer set. TCRdb reprocessed the multiplex PCR reads via MiXCR and lists one record per CDR3 protein. The table includes some 550,000 distinct CDR3 sequences, 16% detected once. The specimen sequenced was blood. These receptors were collected from a middle-aged woman with Graves' ophthalmopathy.

This clonotype was observed many times. This chain joins TRBV2 and TRBJ2-3, with no clear D. Per the germline V gene, CDR1 is SNHLY and CDR2 is FYNNEI. With 4 bases removed from V and 1 base from J, the gap between germline ends came to 9 bases. CDR3 length equals 14 residues. In DNA, the CDR3 is TGTGCCAGCAGTGGTTTGTTAGGCACAGATACGCAGTATTTT. Its translation is CASSGLLGTDTQYF.

This clonotype was counted between two and nine times. The V and J genes are TRBV27 and TRBJ1-2; 8 bases map to TRBD1. The CDR3 is 15 residues long. CDR1 is MNHEY, CDR2 SMNVEV, per germline (reference sequence). Trimming cost V 5 bases and J 7 bases; bases outside gene matches: 12. This CDR3 is CASSPWTGRSGGYTF. For the CDR3, the DNA is TGTGCCAGCAGTCCGTGGACAGGGCGGTCGGGTGGCTACACCTTC.

The chain employs TRBV12-3 or TRBV12-4 and TRBJ2-5; TRBD2 agrees at 10 bases. The CDR3 length is 15 residues. With V trimmed by 2 bases and J by 5 bases, 5 bases remained unmatched. CDR3 loop: CASSLTSGTGETQYF. DNA of the CDR3: TGTGCCAGCAGTTTAACTAGCGGGACCGGGGAGACCCAGTACTTC.

V and J are TRBV7-2 and TRBJ1-2; 9 nucleotides match TRBD1. Germline trimming cut 5 bases from V and 3 bases from J; bases unmatched to any gene: 10. CDR1 SGHTA and CDR2 FQGNSA come from the germline V gene. This CDR3 has 16 amino acids. CDR3 protein: CASSPTGTGPYYGYTF. CDR3 nucleotide sequence: TGTGCCAGCAGCCCGACCGGGACAGGGCCCTACTATGGCTACACCTTC.

This clonotype was observed a few times. DNA of the CDR3: TGTGCCAGCAGCTTACATCAGAACTCCTACGAGCAGTACTTC. Protein product: CASSLHQNSYEQYF. V is TRBV11-2 and J is TRBJ2-7; D uncertain. The CDR3 extends over 14 amino acids. Germline CDR1 and CDR2: SGHAT and FQNNGV. V was shortened by 2 bases and J by 0 bases, with 8 bases between the two germline ends.

The chain combines TRBV29-1 with TRBJ1-1; 8 nucleotides agree with TRBD1. The CDR3 contains 16 residues. With V trimmed by 7 bases and J by 4 bases, 17 bases remained unmatched. Germline V lookup: CDR1 SQVTM, CDR2 ANQGSEA. The CDR3 nucleotides read TGCAGCGCTTCCGGGACAGGTCACTCTATGAGCACTGAAGCTTTCTTT. Protein product: CSASGTGHSMSTEAFF.

The chain carries TRBV20-1 and TRBJ2-3; TRBD2 matches at 13 bases. Germline trimming cut 3 bases from V and 4 bases from J; bases unmatched to any gene: 7. Per the germline V gene, CDR1 is DFQATT and CDR2 is SNEGSKA (reference sequence). This CDR3 is 16 amino acids long. The CDR3 is CSARSGTSGKADTQYF. The CDR3 DNA sequence: TGCAGTGCTAGGTCCGGGACTAGCGGGAAAGCAGATACGCAGTATTTT.

There are many counts of this clonotype. The chain combines TRBV11-2 with TRBJ1-6; D unclear. The CDR3 covers 14 residues. Looked up from germline, CDR1 is SGHAT and CDR2 is FQNNGV. Trimming stripped 1 base from V and 4 bases from J, with 5 bases between. CDR3 sequence: CASSLGGYNSPLHF. Here the CDR3 DNA reads TGTGCCAGCAGCTTAGGTGGTTATAATTCACCCCTCCACTTT.

This chain uses TRBV19 with TRBJ1-1, with unresolved D. Germline lookup yields CDR1 LNHDA and CDR2 SQIVND (reference sequence). This CDR3 is 11 amino acids long. Trimming cost V 7 bases and J 6 bases, with 9 bases left between them. The CDR3: CASTPGSEAFF. CDR3 DNA: TGTGCCAGTACCCCTGGGTCTGAAGCTTTCTTT.

This clonotype has at least ten counts. V gene TRBV30 combines with J gene TRBJ2-2; D unclear. V lost 0 bases, J lost 1 base, and 12 bases lay in between. The germline gives CDR1 GTSNPN, CDR2 SVGIG (reference sequence). The CDR3 is 16 amino acids. This chain's CDR3 is CAWSVPSDGNTGELFF. The CDR3 DNA follows: TGTGCCTGGAGTGTCCCCAGCGACGGGAACACCGGGGAGCTGTTTTTT. The full variable domain, rest sourced from reference TRBV30 and TRBJ2-2, is SQTIHQWPATLVQPVGSPLSLECTVEGTSNPNLYWYRQAAGRGLQLLFYSVGIGQISSEVPQNLSASRPQDRQFILSSKKLLLSDSGFYLCAWSVPSDGNTGELFFGEGSRLTVL.

This clonotype was seen a handful of times. J is TRBJ1-1 and V is TRBV5-1; the match to TRBD1 covers 10 bases. Germline lookup yields CDR1 SGHRS and CDR2 YFSETQ. V lost 4 bases to trimming and J lost 4 bases; unmatched junction nucleotides: 4. The CDR3 consists of 14 residues. In DNA form, the CDR3 reads TGCGCCAGCAGCCAAGGGACAGGGGTCACTGAAGCTTTCTTT. Translation gives CASSQGTGVTEAFF.

This clonotype was recorded many times. This sequence joins TRBV28 and TRBJ2-1, with 7 bases fitting TRBD2. The CDR3 spans 15 residues. Per the germline V gene, CDR1 is MDHEN and CDR2 is SYDVKM. The junction had 11 bases not matched to a gene; V was cut back by 6 bases and J by 6 bases. As DNA, the CDR3 is TGTGCCAGCAGCTCTCCAAGCGGGAAAAGCAATGAGCAGTTCTTC. It encodes CASSSPSGKSNEQFF. Supplemented by reference TRBV28 and TRBJ2-1, the full variable domain reads DVKVTQSSRYLVKRTGEKVFLECVQDMDHENMFWYRQDPGLGLRLIYFSYDVKMKEKGDIPEGYSVSREKKERFSLILESASTNQTSMYLCASSSPSGKSNEQFFGPGTRLTVL.

This chain connects TRBV10-3 to TRBJ2-1; 14 positions agree with TRBD2. Germline CDR1 is ENHRY and CDR2 is SYGVKD. V shed 6 bases, J shed 1 base, and the junction held 5 bases outside the gene matches. This CDR3 has 17 amino acids. The CDR3 protein is CAIRGTSGGRSYNEQFF. Written as DNA, the CDR3 is TGTGCCATCAGAGGGACTAGCGGGGGTAGGTCCTACAATGAGCAGTTCTTC.

This clonotype was found many times. The chain links TRBV5-1 to TRBJ2-1, with 9 bases that match TRBD1. Per germline, CDR1 SGHRS and CDR2 YFSETQ. After removal of 4 bases from V and 4 bases from J, the junction contained 6 bases not matched to a gene. The CDR3 runs 15 residues. The CDR3 is CASSLSGQGYNEQFF. The CDR3 bases are TGCGCCAGCAGCCTATCGGGACAGGGTTACAATGAGCAGTTCTTC.